These 22 T cell receptor beta chains came from one sample sequenced in a study of T-cell reconstitution after alpha-beta-depleted transplantation in children. Unique molecular identifiers were incorporated into the prepared TCRbeta library. TCRdb ran MiXCR on the PCR reads and lists one entry per CDR3 protein. The sample carries about 490,000 distinct CDR3 sequences, about 10% recorded once. The sequencing used PBMCs, collected before TCRalphabeta/CD19-depleted stem cell transplant. All receptors derive from a child aged 2 to 15 with inherited bone marrow failure, due to receive a stem cell transplant.

This clonotype was recorded at least ten times. CDR3 in amino acids: CASSFTGSADTQYF. CDR3 nucleotide sequence: TGTGCCAGCAGCTTTACAGGTTCAGCAGATACGCAGTATTTT. The rearrangement links TRBV7-9 to TRBJ2-3, with D maybe TRBD1 (5 bases). This CDR3 is 14 amino acids long. CDR1 SEHNR and CDR2 FQNEAQ come from the germline V gene (reference sequence). V was cut by 3 bases and J by 4 bases, with 11 bases left in between. Full variable domain (remainder filled in from reference TRBV7-9 and TRBJ2-3): DTGVSQNPRHKITKRGQNVTFRCDPISEHNRLYWYRQTLGQGPEFLTYFQNEAQLEKSRLLSDRFSAERPKGSFSTLEIQRTEQGDSAMYLCASSFTGSADTQYFGPGTRLTVL.

This clonotype was detected ten times or more. The V and J genes are TRBV27 and TRBJ1-5; perhaps TRBD1 as D (6 bases). Trimming pared 2 bases from V and 3 bases from J, leaving 8 bases between. This CDR3 region has 14 residues. Looked up from germline, CDR1 is MNHEY and CDR2 is SMNVEV (reference sequence). The CDR3 spells CASSLGQNNQPQHF. In nucleotides, the CDR3 is TGTGCCAGCAGTTTAGGACAGAACAATCAGCCCCAGCATTTT.

Only a few counts were recorded for this clonotype. The chain links TRBV4-3 to TRBJ1-5; no clear D gene. V lost 1 base, J lost 0 bases, and 10 bases lay in between. The CDR3 contains 16 residues. From germline, CDR1 is LGHNA and CDR2 YSLEER. DNA of the CDR3: TGCGCCAGCAGCCAAGCGGCCCAGAATAGCAATCAGCCCCAGCATTTT. Residues: CASSQAAQNSNQPQHF.

The chain carries TRBV29-1 and TRBJ1-1; possible D gene TRBD1, 6 bases. The V gene lost 3 bases and the J gene lost 0 bases, with 17 bases spanning the gap. The CDR3 loop spans 16 amino acids. Germline V gene data show CDR1 as SQVTM and CDR2 as ANQGSEA. This CDR3 is CSVDNGPGAMNTEAFF. The CDR3 nucleotides are TGCAGCGTTGATAATGGTCCGGGGGCGATGAACACTGAAGCTTTCTTT.

This clonotype was found many times. The genes are TRBV4-1 and TRBJ1-6, with D unresolved. V was pared by 2 bases and J by 10 bases, with 12 bases between. CDR3 length: 14 residues. Germline assignment: CDR1 MGHRA and CDR2 YSYEKL. CDR3 region: CASSQIRVDSPLHF. The CDR3 DNA reads as TGCGCCAGCAGCCAAATTAGGGTGGACTCACCCCTCCACTTT.

V and J are TRBV9 and TRBJ1-1; D may be TRBD1 (6 bases). There are 12 residues in the CDR3. Germline CDR1 reads SGDLS; CDR2 reads YYNGEE. The V end lost 3 bases, the J end lost 10 bases, and 13 bases lay between the germline ends. Written as DNA, the CDR3 is TGTGCCAGCAGCGGGGGGGGGGCTTCAGCTTTCTTT. Protein: CASSGGGASAFF.

This clonotype was recorded at least ten times. This sequence joins TRBV29-1 and TRBJ2-5, with 9 bases fitting TRBD2. The germline CDR1 and CDR2 sequences are SQVTM and ANQGSEA. V shed 4 bases and J 6 bases; nucleotides not matched to a gene: 6. This CDR3 has 13 amino acids. CDR3 nucleotides: TGCAGCGTTGTTGGTAGCGGGAGTCAGACCCAGTACTTC. Encoded protein: CSVVGSGSQTQYF.

This clonotype appeared a few times. The CDR3 coding sequence is TGCGCCAGCAGCCAAGATAGGAGGCTAGCGGGATTGGAGCAGTACTTC. Protein product: CASSQDRRLAGLEQYF. The V and J genes are TRBV4-3 and TRBJ2-7; 9 bases are shared with TRBD2. V dropped 0 bases and J dropped 7; count of bases not matched to a gene: 10. Per germline, CDR1 LGHNA and CDR2 YSLEER. The CDR3 contains 16 residues.

The chain combines TRBV5-4 with TRBJ2-4; 11 nucleotides match TRBD1. From germline, CDR1 is SGHNT and CDR2 YYREEE (reference sequence). Losses at the gene ends were 5 bases for V and 0 bases for J; bases not matched to a gene: 13. The CDR3 is made up of 19 amino acids. CDR3 DNA sequence: TGTGCCAGCAGTTTCGGACAGGGGGCTAATATCCTAGCCAAAAACATTCAGTACTTC. Amino acids: CASSFGQGANILAKNIQYF. Looking up the rest from reference TRBV5-4 and TRBJ2-4 gives the full variable domain: ETGVTQSPTHLIKTRGQQVTLRCSSQSGHNTVSWYQQALGQGPQFIFQYYREEENGRGNFPPRFSGLQFPNYSSELNVNALELDDSALYLCASSFGQGANILAKNIQYFGAGTRLSVL.

This clonotype has ten or more counts. This sequence joins TRBV29-1 and TRBJ1-4; D not resolved. Germline V lookup: CDR1 SQVTM, CDR2 ANQGSEA. The ends were cut back, 7 bases at V and 5 bases at J, with 11 bases in the middle. CDR3 length equals 12 residues. DNA of the CDR3: TGCAGCGCCAAGGGCGGCAATGAAAAACTGTTTTTT. Amino acids: CSAKGGNEKLFF.

This clonotype has ten or more counts. The chain uses TRBV12-3 or TRBV12-4 and TRBJ2-7; 9 bases are shared with TRBD1. The V and J ends lost 5 bases and 4 bases, in that order; junction bases with no gene match: 9. The CDR3 contains 15 residues. The CDR3 here is CASSPQGALRYEQYF. The CDR3, as DNA: TGTGCCAGCAGTCCACAGGGGGCGTTGAGATACGAGCAGTACTTC.

This clonotype was picked up many times. The V call is TRBV7-8, the J call TRBJ1-4; 8 nucleotides agree with TRBD1. The length of the CDR3 is 14 residues. V shed 5 bases and J 7 bases; nucleotides not matched to a gene: 6. Germline V gene data show CDR1 as SGHVS and CDR2 as FQNEAQ. CDR3 coding DNA: TGTGCCAGCAGCCCAGAAGACAGGGGTGAAAAACTGTTTTTT. Protein: CASSPEDRGEKLFF.

V usage is TRBV20-1 and J usage is TRBJ1-2; maybe TRBD1 (5 bases). CDR3 size: 13 residues. The V and J ends lost 7 bases and 4 bases respectively, with 16 bases between them. Germline-derived CDR1 and CDR2 are DFQATT and SNEGSKA (reference sequence). CDR3 residues: CSGGQGWGYGYTF. The CDR3 nucleotides read TGCAGTGGGGGCCAGGGTTGGGGCTATGGCTACACCTTC.

This clonotype came up many times. The gene calls are TRBV9 and TRBJ2-1, with 9 bases that match TRBD2. There are 16 residues in the CDR3. Germline CDR1 is SGDLS and CDR2 is YYNGEE. The trim removed 1 base at V and 6 bases at J, leaving 8 bases unmatched. The CDR3 nucleotides read TGTGCCAGCAGCGTATGGGAGCGGGGGGCCTCCAATGAGCAGTTCTTC. Its translation: CASSVWERGASNEQFF.

This clonotype was observed many times. The V call is TRBV7-9, the J call TRBJ2-7, with TRBD2 matching 11 bases. Germline V CDR1 and CDR2: SEHNR, FQNEAQ (reference sequence). J gave up 6 bases and V 7 bases, and 14 bases lay outside the gene matches. The length of the CDR3 is 16 residues. CDR3 loop: CASTKLPSGRSGEQYF. DNA of the CDR3: TGTGCCAGCACCAAACTTCCTAGCGGGAGGTCAGGCGAGCAGTACTTC.

The chain couples TRBV20-1 to TRBJ1-5, with 8 bases identical to TRBD1. After removal of 1 base from V and 0 bases from J, the junction contained 11 bases not matched to a gene. Germline V lookup: CDR1 DFQATT, CDR2 SNEGSKA (reference sequence). The CDR3 is made up of 18 amino acids. The CDR3 sequence is CSARVAGTGSYSNQPQHF. Written as DNA, the CDR3 is TGCAGTGCTAGAGTGGCGGGGACAGGCTCATATAGCAATCAGCCCCAGCATTTT.

This clonotype showed up many times. The CDR3 DNA follows: TGCAGCGTTTGGTTTCCGGGAGGGTATGGCTACACCTTC. Translated: CSVWFPGGYGYTF. V usage is TRBV29-1 and J usage is TRBJ1-2, with D unclear. Germline V gene data show CDR1 as SQVTM and CDR2 as ANQGSEA. V dropped 5 bases and J dropped 5 bases, with 15 bases sitting between them. CDR3 length equals 13 residues.

As regards this clonotype: The junction departs from the called germline gene at one end, perhaps through a read error. J is TRBJ1-1 and V is TRBV5-5; D may be TRBD1 (5 bases). CDR1 SGHKS and CDR2 YYEKEE come from the germline V gene (reference sequence). The CDR3 contains 13 residues. The CDR3 DNA follows: TGTGCCAGCAGCTGGGGGATGAACGCTGAAGCTTTCTTT. Translating it yields CASSWGMNAEAFF.

This clonotype was recorded many times. The gene calls are TRBV7-6 and TRBJ2-3, with 7 bases fitting TRBD2. From germline, CDR1 is SGHVS and CDR2 FNYEAQ. The CDR3 totals 15 residues. Trimming took 4 bases from V and 6 from J; bases not matched to a gene: 10. The CDR3 loop reads CASSSQAGDADTQYF. Here the CDR3 DNA reads TGTGCCAGCAGCTCCCAGGCGGGAGATGCGGATACGCAGTATTTT.

This clonotype occurred a few times. The V call is TRBV7-9, the J call TRBJ2-7, with TRBD1 identical over 11 bases. This CDR3 is 20 amino acids long. Germline CDR1 SEHNR, CDR2 FQNEAQ (reference sequence). Trimming removed 5 bases from V and 3 bases from J; junction bases left unmatched: 21. The CDR3 is CASSHITTIWTGGTGYEQYF. Here the CDR3 DNA reads TGTGCCAGCAGCCACATTACGACTATATGGACAGGGGGCACGGGCTACGAGCAGTACTTC.

The chain joins TRBV3-1 to TRBJ2-7, with D perhaps matching TRBD2 (5 bases). The V gene's germline CDR1 is LGHDT and CDR2 YNNKEL (reference sequence). V shed 2 bases and J shed 2 bases, with 10 bases lying between them. This CDR3 is 14 amino acids long. The DNA of the CDR3 is TGTGCCAGCAGCCAAAGAACTAGTGCCTACGAGCAGTACTTC. It translates to CASSQRTSAYEQYF.

This clonotype showed up many times. The V gene is TRBV10-3, the J gene TRBJ2-2; 7 nucleotides align to TRBD1. Looked up from germline, CDR1 is ENHRY and CDR2 is SYGVKD. This CDR3 region has 14 residues. The junction had 8 bases not matched to a gene; V was cut back by 6 bases and J by 7 bases. CDR3 residues: CAIRRQGQNGELFF. CDR3 DNA: TGTGCCATCAGACGACAGGGCCAAAACGGGGAGCTGTTTTTT.